Shown below are 25 T cell receptor beta chains from a single sample sequenced in a study of blood T cell repertoires in COVID-19. The table came from immunoSEQ multiplex PCR; TCRdb's copy has only in-frame clones and leaves some out. The sample shows around 100,000 clones, about four fifths of them seen only once. The material sequenced was peripheral blood. Source of these receptors: a man in his sixties with acute or convalescent COVID-19.

The chain joins TRBV30 to TRBJ2-4; the match to TRBD2 covers 12 bases. This CDR3 spans 13 amino acids. With V trimmed by 4 bases and J by 6 bases, 1 base remained unmatched. In germline, CDR1 is GTSNPN, CDR2 SVGIG (reference sequence). CDR3 sequence: CAWKTSGRNIQYF. The CDR3 DNA sequence: TGTGCCTGGAAGACTAGCGGGAGAAACATTCAGTACTTC.

The J gene is TRBJ2-1, the V gene TRBV6-2 or TRBV6-3; TRBD2 aligns across 11 bases. The CDR3 is made up of 15 amino acids. With 6 bases clipped from V and 4 bases from J, the junction kept 5 bases outside the gene matches. Germline lookup yields CDR1 MNHEY and CDR2 SVGEGT. The CDR3 sequence: CASSLSGRGYNEQFF. The CDR3 coding sequence is TGTGCCAGCAGCCTTAGCGGGAGGGGTTACAATGAGCAGTTCTTC.

The rearrangement joins TRBV2 to TRBJ2-5; TRBD1 agrees at 7 bases. Per germline, CDR1 SNHLY and CDR2 FYNNEI. J gave up 4 bases and V 4 bases, and 9 bases lay outside the gene matches. The CDR3 consists of 15 residues. Here the CDR3 DNA reads TGTGCCAGCAGTGGACAGGGTGCCCGGGGAGAGACCCAGTACTTC. Amino acid sequence: CASSGQGARGETQYF.

V and J are TRBV10-3 and TRBJ2-3; 8 bases are shared with TRBD1. V shed 4 bases, J shed 4 bases, and the junction held 7 bases outside the gene matches. Looked up from germline, CDR1 is ENHRY and CDR2 is SYGVKD. This CDR3 spans 15 amino acids. In nucleotides, the CDR3 is TGTGCCATCAGTGGTGGACAGGGAGTGGCAGATACGCAGTATTTT. Protein product: CAISGGQGVADTQYF.

The rearrangement uses TRBV29-1 and TRBJ2-7; the D gene is possibly TRBD2 (5 bases). Trimming pared 6 bases from V and 0 bases from J, leaving 9 bases between. Germline-derived CDR1 and CDR2 are SQVTM and ANQGSEA. The CDR3 covers 12 residues. The CDR3 DNA sequence: TGCAGCGTGAGCGGAGACTCCTACGAGCAGTACTTC. It encodes CSVSGDSYEQYF.

CDR3: CASSREEAFSNQPQHF. For the CDR3, the DNA is TGTGCCAGTAGTCGGGAGGAGGCATTTAGCAATCAGCCCCAGCATTTT. This chain uses TRBV19 with TRBJ1-5; D is unresolved. The V gene lost 5 bases and the J gene lost 0 bases, with 14 bases spanning the gap. Germline V gives CDR1 LNHDA, CDR2 SQIVND (reference sequence). The CDR3 is 16 residues long.

The chain carries TRBV6-5 and TRBJ2-3; no clear D. The V end was cut by 3 bases, the J end by 1 base, with 8 bases between. Germline-derived CDR1 and CDR2 are MNHEY and SVGAGI. This CDR3 is 14 amino acids long. The CDR3 coding sequence is TGTGCCAGCAGTTATTCACAGCGCACAGATACGCAGTATTTT. It translates to CASSYSQRTDTQYF.

The CDR3 nucleotides read TGTGCCACCGCCGGGACTGCGAACACCGGGGAGCTGTTTTTT. This gives the protein CATAGTANTGELFF. The chain uses TRBV24-1 and TRBJ2-2, with D perhaps matching TRBD2 (6 bases). Per the germline V gene, CDR1 is KGHDR and CDR2 is SFDVKD. Trimming took off 9 bases at V and 0 bases at J, with 10 bases between the two ends. The CDR3 consists of 14 residues.

The CDR3 nucleotides are TGCAGCGTTGGTTCGCGCGGGGAGACCCAGTACTTC. Translation: CSVGSRGETQYF. This sequence joins TRBV29-1 and TRBJ2-5; tentative D call: TRBD2 (5 bases). The germline V gene has CDR1 SQVTM and CDR2 ANQGSEA. This CDR3 is 12 amino acids long. Trimming cost V 4 bases and J 5 bases, with 11 bases left between them.

V is TRBV30 and J is TRBJ1-6; D uncertain. CDR1 GTSNPN and CDR2 SVGIG come from the germline V gene (reference sequence). The CDR3 loop spans 13 amino acids. Trimming left V 0 bases short and J 7 bases short, with 7 bases between. The CDR3 is CAWSVLRNSPLHF. The CDR3 nucleotides read TGTGCCTGGAGTGTACTCAGGAATTCACCCCTCCACTTT.

The chain links TRBV6-5 to TRBJ1-5, with 10 bases that match TRBD1. This CDR3 spans 14 amino acids. CDR1 and CDR2 from the germline V gene are MNHEY and SVGAGI. V lost 8 bases and J lost 5; bases outside the gene matches: 6. The CDR3 region is CASGQGVLYQPQHF. CDR3 DNA: TGTGCCAGCGGACAGGGGGTGTTATATCAGCCCCAGCATTTT.

This chain links TRBV6-2 or TRBV6-3 with TRBJ2-7, with D tentatively TRBD2 (5 bases). Germline CDR1 MNHEY, CDR2 SVGEGT. V lost 6 bases to trimming and J lost 0 bases, with 12 bases between them. This CDR3 is built from 14 residues. The CDR3 DNA is TGTGCCAGCAGCCGCGTGGGGAGCTCCTACGAGCAGTACGTC. It specifies CASSRVGSSYEQYV.

The CDR3 region has the DNA TGTGCCACCAGTGACCCCCTTAGACACGGCGCCCAAAATGAGCAGTTCTTC. This codes for CATSDPLRHGAQNEQFF. J is TRBJ2-1 and V is TRBV24-1; D is uncertain. The CDR3 is 17 residues long. Germline V gene data show CDR1 as KGHDR and CDR2 as SFDVKD. V gave up 4 bases and J gave up 7 bases, with 22 bases separating them.

J is TRBJ1-6 and V is TRBV6-5; the match to TRBD1 covers 10 bases. Germline trimming cut 4 bases from V and 13 bases from J; bases unmatched to any gene: 10. CDR3 size: 15 residues. The germline V gene has CDR1 MNHEY and CDR2 SVGAGI. This CDR3 is CASSSSTGGNSPLHF. The CDR3 DNA is TGTGCCAGCAGTTCGTCGACAGGGGGCAATAGTCCCCTCCACTTT.

The V and J genes are TRBV2 and TRBJ1-5; D is unresolved. Trimming removed 3 bases at V and 4 bases at J, with 10 bases between. This CDR3 is 14 amino acids long. The germline gives CDR1 SNHLY, CDR2 FYNNEI. The CDR3 region has the DNA TGTGCCAGCAGTGATTGGCAGTTGAATCAGCCCCAGCATTTT. This sequence encodes CASSDWQLNQPQHF.

The chain carries TRBV5-1 and TRBJ1-4; 7 nucleotides align to TRBD1. This CDR3 comprises 17 residues. In germline, CDR1 is SGHRS, CDR2 YFSETQ. The junction had 8 bases not matched to a gene; V was cut back by 1 base and J by 2 bases. In DNA form, the CDR3 reads TGCGCCAGCAGCTTGTTAGGGGGCTCGGGGACTAATGAAAAACTGTTTTTT. Translating it yields CASSLLGGSGTNEKLFF.

The DNA for the CDR3 is TGCGCCAGCAGCTTGGCCGGGACTTATCAAGAGACCCAGTACTTC. Translated: CASSLAGTYQETQYF. The chain employs TRBV5-1 and TRBJ2-5, with a tentative D call TRBD2 (6 bases). The germline V gene encodes CDR1 SGHRS and CDR2 YFSETQ. V lost 0 bases to trimming and J lost 2 bases, with 11 bases between them. The CDR3 spans 15 residues. The whole variable domain, filled in from reference TRBV5-1 and TRBJ2-5, reads KAGVTQTPRYLIKTRGQQVTLSCSPISGHRSVSWYQQTPGQGLQFLFEYFSETQRNKGNFPGRFSGRQFSNSRSEMNVSTLELGDSALYLCASSLAGTYQETQYFGPGTRLLVL.

This clone has just a few counts. The V call is TRBV11-2, the J call TRBJ2-2; D is uncertain. This CDR3 is 14 amino acids long. Trimming pared 2 bases from V and 6 bases from J, leaving 10 bases between. Germline CDR1 is SGHAT and CDR2 is FQNNGV. DNA of the CDR3: TGTGCCAGCAGCTTACCCGGGTCCGCCGGGGAGCTGTTTTTT. Translated, it gives CASSLPGSAGELFF.

This clone was seen a few times. V usage is TRBV5-1 and J usage is TRBJ1-2; TRBD1 matches at 7 bases. CDR3 length: 15 amino acids. CDR1 is SGHRS, CDR2 YFSETQ, per germline. V lost 4 bases to trimming and J lost 0 bases; unmatched junction nucleotides: 6. The CDR3 DNA sequence: TGCGCCAGCAGCCCCGGGACAGAGTCTAACTATGGCTACACCTTC. Its protein is CASSPGTESNYGYTF.

This chain uses TRBV6-1 with TRBJ1-2, with 7 bases lining up with TRBD1. The CDR3 runs to 15 residues. The trim removed 5 bases at V and 6 bases at J, leaving 12 bases unmatched. Germline CDR1 is MNHNS and CDR2 is SASEGT. The CDR3 region has the DNA TGTGCCAGCAGTTGGGACCCGACAGGGCCGCATGGCTACACCTTC. This translates into CASSWDPTGPHGYTF.

The V and J genes are TRBV2 and TRBJ2-3; D is unclear. Per germline, CDR1 SNHLY and CDR2 FYNNEI. This CDR3 is built from 15 residues. The germline V and J ends were trimmed by 5 bases and 0 bases, with 12 bases remaining between them. The CDR3 region has the DNA TGTGCCAGCAGTCGCAACCACGGGAGCACAGATACGCAGTATTTT. This encodes CASSRNHGSTDTQYF.

This sequence joins TRBV18 and TRBJ2-5, with D maybe TRBD1 (6 bases). Germline V CDR1 and CDR2: KGHSH, LQKENI. CDR3 size: 15 residues. V dropped 3 bases and J dropped 9 bases, with 20 bases sitting between them. CDR3 sequence: CASSPASRTALAQYF. CDR3 DNA: TGTGCCAGCTCACCGGCCTCGAGGACAGCCTTAGCCCAGTACTTC.

V is TRBV24-1 and J is TRBJ2-2; tentative D call: TRBD1 (5 bases). V shed 4 bases and J shed 2 bases, with 16 bases lying between them. The CDR3 runs to 17 residues. CDR1 KGHDR and CDR2 SFDVKD come from the germline V gene. This CDR3 reads CATSDHRLTANTGELFF. In nucleotides, the CDR3 is TGTGCCACCAGTGACCACCGACTGACAGCCAACACCGGGGAGCTGTTTTTT.

This chain connects TRBV27 to TRBJ1-2; the D is unclear. CDR1 MNHEY and CDR2 SMNVEV come from the germline V gene (reference sequence). The CDR3 extends over 14 amino acids. V lost 5 bases to trimming and J lost 2 bases, with 12 bases between them. The chain's CDR3 is CASSPTGRNYGYTF. CDR3 bases: TGTGCCAGCAGTCCGACCGGGAGAAACTATGGCTACACCTTC.

The chain joins TRBV28 to TRBJ1-4; the D gene is possibly TRBD1 (6 bases). The CDR3 length is 14 residues. V was shortened by 6 bases and J by 4 bases, with 12 bases between the two germline ends. Germline-derived CDR1 and CDR2 are MDHEN and SYDVKM. The CDR3 here is CASRPGTFNEKLFF. The CDR3 DNA follows: TGTGCCAGCAGGCCCGGGACATTTAATGAAAAACTGTTTTTT. The full variable domain, rest sourced from reference TRBV28 and TRBJ1-4, is DVKVTQSSRYLVKRTGEKVFLECVQDMDHENMFWYRQDPGLGLRLIYFSYDVKMKEKGDIPEGYSVSREKKERFSLILESASTNQTSMYLCASRPGTFNEKLFFGSGTQLSVL.